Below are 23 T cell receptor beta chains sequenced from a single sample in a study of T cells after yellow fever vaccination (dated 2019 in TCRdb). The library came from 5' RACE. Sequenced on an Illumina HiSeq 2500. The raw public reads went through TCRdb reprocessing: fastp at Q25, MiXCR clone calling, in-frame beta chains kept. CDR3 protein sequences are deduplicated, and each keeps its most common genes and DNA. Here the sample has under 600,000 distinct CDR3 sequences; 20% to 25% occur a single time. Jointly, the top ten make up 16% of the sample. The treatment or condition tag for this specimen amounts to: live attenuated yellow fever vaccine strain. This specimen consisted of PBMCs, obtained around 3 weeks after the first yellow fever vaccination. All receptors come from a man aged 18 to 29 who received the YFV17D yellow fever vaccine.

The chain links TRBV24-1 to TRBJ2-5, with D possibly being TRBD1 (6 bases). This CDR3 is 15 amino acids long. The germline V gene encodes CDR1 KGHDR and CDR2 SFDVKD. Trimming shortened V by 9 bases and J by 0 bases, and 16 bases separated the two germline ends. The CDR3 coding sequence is TGTGCCACCCAGTCGACAGGAGGATACCAAGAGACCCAGTACTTC. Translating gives CATQSTGGYQETQYF.

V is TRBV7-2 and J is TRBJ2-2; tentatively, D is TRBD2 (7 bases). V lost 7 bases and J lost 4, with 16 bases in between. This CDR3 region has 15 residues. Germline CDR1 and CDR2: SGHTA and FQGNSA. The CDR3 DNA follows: TGTGCCAGCAACCCAATCGGGGGGCCCACCGGGGAGCTGTTTTTT. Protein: CASNPIGGPTGELFF.

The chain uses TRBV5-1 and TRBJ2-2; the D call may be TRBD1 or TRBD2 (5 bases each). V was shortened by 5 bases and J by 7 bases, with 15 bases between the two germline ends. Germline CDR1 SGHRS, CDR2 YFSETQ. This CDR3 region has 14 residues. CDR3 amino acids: CASRTGTSLGELFF. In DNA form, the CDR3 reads TGCGCCAGCAGGACCGGGACCTCTCTCGGGGAGCTGTTTTTT.

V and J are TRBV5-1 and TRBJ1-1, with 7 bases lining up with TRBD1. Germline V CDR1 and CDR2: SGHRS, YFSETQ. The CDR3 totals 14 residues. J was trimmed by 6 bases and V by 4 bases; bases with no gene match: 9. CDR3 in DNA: TGCGCCAGCAGCAAGACAGGGCTGGTGCCTGAAGCTTTCTTT. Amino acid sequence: CASSKTGLVPEAFF.

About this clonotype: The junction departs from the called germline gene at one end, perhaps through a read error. The CDR3 region has the DNA TGTGCCGGCAGCTTTGAGTATAGCAATCAGCCCCAGCATTTT. Translating it yields CAGSFEYSNQPQHF. V is TRBV7-2 and J is TRBJ1-5; D ambiguous. This CDR3 comprises 14 residues. Germline CDR1 is SGHTA and CDR2 is FQGNSA. Together with reference TRBV7-2 and TRBJ1-5, the CDR3 gives the full variable domain: GAGVSQSPSNKVTEKGKDVELRCDPISGHTALYWYRQSLGQGLEFLIYFQGNSAPDKSGLPSDRFSAERTGGSVSTLTIQRTQQEDSAVYLCAGSFEYSNQPQHFGDGTRLSIL.

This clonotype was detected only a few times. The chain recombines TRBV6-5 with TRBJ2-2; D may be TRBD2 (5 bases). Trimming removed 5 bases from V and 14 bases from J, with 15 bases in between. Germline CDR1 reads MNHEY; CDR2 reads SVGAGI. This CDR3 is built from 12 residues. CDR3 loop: CASSQDGAVLFF. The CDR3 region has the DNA TGTGCCAGCAGTCAGGACGGAGCGGTCCTGTTTTTT.

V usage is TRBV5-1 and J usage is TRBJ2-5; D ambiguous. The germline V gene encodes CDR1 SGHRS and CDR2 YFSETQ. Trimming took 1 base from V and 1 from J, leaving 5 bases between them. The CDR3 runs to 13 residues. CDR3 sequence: CASSLNTQETQYF. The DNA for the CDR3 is TGCGCCAGCAGCTTGAACACCCAAGAGACCCAGTACTTC.

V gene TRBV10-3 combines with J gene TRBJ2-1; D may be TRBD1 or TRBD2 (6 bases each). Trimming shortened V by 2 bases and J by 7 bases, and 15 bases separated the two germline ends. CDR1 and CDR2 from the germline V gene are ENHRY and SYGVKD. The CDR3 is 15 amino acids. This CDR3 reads CAISENTKGGNEQFF. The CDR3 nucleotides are TGTGCCATCAGTGAGAACACCAAGGGGGGTAATGAGCAGTTCTTC.

CDR3 protein: CASSFPWTQETQYF. CDR3 DNA: TGCGCCAGCAGCTTCCCGTGGACACAAGAGACCCAGTACTTC. This sequence joins TRBV5-1 and TRBJ2-5; TRBD1 is a possible D gene (5 bases). CDR1 SGHRS and CDR2 YFSETQ come from the germline V gene. The CDR3 is made up of 14 amino acids. The V end was cut by 2 bases, the J end by 2 bases, with 10 bases between.

CDR3 DNA: TGCGCCAGCAGCATATTCAGGGTCGCGGGGGAGACCCAGTACTTC. As protein: CASSIFRVAGETQYF. The chain combines TRBV5-1 with TRBJ2-5; tentatively, D is TRBD2 (6 bases). The V gene lost 4 bases and the J gene lost 5 bases, with 18 bases spanning the gap. This CDR3 is 15 amino acids long. Germline V gives CDR1 SGHRS, CDR2 YFSETQ.

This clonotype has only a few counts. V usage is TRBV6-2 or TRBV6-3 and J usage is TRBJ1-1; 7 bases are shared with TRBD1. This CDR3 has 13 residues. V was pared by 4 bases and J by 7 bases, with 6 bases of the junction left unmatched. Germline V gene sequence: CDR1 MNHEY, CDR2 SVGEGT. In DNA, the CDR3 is TGTGCCAGCAGTTCCGGGACAGTTATTGAAGCTTTCTTT. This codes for CASSSGTVIEAFF.

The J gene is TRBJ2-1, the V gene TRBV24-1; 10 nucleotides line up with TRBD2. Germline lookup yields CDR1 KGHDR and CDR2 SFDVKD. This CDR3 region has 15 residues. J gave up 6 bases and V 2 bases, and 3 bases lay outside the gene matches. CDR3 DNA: TGTGCCACCAGTGATTCTACTAGCGGGATCAATGAGCAGTTCTTC. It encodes CATSDSTSGINEQFF.

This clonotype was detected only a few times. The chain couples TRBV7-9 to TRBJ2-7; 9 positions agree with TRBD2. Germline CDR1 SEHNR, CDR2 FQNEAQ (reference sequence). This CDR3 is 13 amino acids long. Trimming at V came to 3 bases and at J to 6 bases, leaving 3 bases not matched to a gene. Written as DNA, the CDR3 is TGTGCCAGCAGCTTCCTAGCGGGGCGCGAGCAGTACTTC. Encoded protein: CASSFLAGREQYF.

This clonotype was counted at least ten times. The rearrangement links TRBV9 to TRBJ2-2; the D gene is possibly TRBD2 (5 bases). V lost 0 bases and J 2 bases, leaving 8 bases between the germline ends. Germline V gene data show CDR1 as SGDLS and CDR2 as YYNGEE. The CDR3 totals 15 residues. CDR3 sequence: CASSVETINTGELFF. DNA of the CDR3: TGTGCCAGCAGCGTAGAGACTATCAACACCGGGGAGCTGTTTTTT.

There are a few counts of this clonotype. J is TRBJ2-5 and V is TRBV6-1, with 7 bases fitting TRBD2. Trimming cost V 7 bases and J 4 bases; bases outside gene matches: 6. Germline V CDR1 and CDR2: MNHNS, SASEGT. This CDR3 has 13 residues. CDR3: CASKLAIAETQYF. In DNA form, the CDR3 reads TGTGCCAGCAAACTAGCGATCGCAGAGACCCAGTACTTC.

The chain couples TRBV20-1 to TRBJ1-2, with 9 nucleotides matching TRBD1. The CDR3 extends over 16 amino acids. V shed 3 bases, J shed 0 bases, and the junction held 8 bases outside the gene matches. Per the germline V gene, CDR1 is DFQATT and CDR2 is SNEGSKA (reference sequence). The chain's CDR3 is CSASGMGQGANYGYTF. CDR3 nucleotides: TGCAGTGCTAGCGGAATGGGACAGGGAGCTAACTATGGCTACACCTTC.

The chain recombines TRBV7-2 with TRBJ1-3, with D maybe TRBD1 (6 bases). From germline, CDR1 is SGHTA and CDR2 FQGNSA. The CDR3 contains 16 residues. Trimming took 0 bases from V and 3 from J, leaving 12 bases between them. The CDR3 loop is CASSLAPAGDGNTIYF. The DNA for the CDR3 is TGTGCCAGCAGCTTAGCTCCGGCAGGGGATGGAAACACCATATATTTT.

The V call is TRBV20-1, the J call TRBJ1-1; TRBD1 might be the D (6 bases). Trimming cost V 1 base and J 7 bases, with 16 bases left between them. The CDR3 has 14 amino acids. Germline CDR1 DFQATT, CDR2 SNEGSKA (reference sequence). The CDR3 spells CSARGDRLKGEAFF. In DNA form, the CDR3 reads TGCAGTGCTAGAGGAGACAGGCTTAAGGGTGAAGCTTTCTTT.

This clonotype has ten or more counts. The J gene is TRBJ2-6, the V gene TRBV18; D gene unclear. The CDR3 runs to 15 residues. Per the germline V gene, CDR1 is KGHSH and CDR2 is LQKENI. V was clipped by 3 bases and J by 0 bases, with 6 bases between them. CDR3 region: CASSPGHSGANVLTF. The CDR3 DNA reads TGTGCCAGCTCACCGGGCCACTCTGGGGCCAACGTCCTGACTTTC.

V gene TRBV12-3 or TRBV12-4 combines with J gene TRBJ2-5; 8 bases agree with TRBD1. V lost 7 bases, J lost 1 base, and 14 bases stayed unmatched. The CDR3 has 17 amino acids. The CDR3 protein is CASTLGQGICPQETQYF. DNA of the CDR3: TGTGCCAGCACCCTTGGACAGGGTATTTGCCCCCAAGAGACCCAGTACTTC.

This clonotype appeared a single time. The CDR3 spells CASSADGGRYEQYF. The CDR3 coding sequence is TGTGCCAGCAGCGCTGACGGGGGCCGGTACGAGCAGTACTTC. The genes are TRBV9 and TRBJ2-7; the D call may be TRBD1 or TRBD2 (6 bases each). The CDR3 contains 14 residues. In germline, CDR1 is SGDLS, CDR2 YYNGEE. V lost 3 bases and J lost 4, with 14 bases in between.

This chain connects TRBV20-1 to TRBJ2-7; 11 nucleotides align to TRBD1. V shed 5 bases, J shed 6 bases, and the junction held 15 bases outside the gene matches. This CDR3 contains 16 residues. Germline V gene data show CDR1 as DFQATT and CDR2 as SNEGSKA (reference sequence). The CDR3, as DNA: TGCAGTGCTCTCAAAGAGGACAGGGGGCCAGGGGGCGAGCAGTACGTC. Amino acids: CSALKEDRGPGGEQYV.

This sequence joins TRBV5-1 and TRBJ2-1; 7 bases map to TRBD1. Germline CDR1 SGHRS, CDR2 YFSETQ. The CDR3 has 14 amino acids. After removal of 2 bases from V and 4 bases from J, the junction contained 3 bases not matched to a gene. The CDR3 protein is CASSFQGEYNEQFF. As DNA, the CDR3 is TGCGCCAGCAGCTTTCAGGGGGAATACAATGAGCAGTTCTTC.